The 17 T cell receptor beta chains below were found in one sample sequenced in a study of regulatory T cells in long-lasting Graves disease. Time point defined: persistent/refractory GD, antithyroid drugs over 5 years with positive TRAb. Researchers made the TCR library from RNA that was extracted from PBMCs. Construction of the TCR beta libraries employed iRepertoire HTBI primers in conjunction with Arm-PCR of CDR3 regions. Each CDR3 protein gets one entry after TCRdb re-called the multiplex PCR reads with MiXCR. The sample consists of more than 350,000 distinct CDR3 sequences, 21% of them appearing once. The sample in question was peripheral blood mononuclear cells (PBMCs), obtained when the disease was refractory, from a patient treated with antithyroid drugs. These TCRs come from a female donor with Graves disease.

This clonotype has more than one count but fewer than ten. V gene TRBV5-1 combines with J gene TRBJ2-7; D unclear. Trimming cost V 3 bases and J 3 bases, with 10 bases left between them. Germline CDR1 SGHRS, CDR2 YFSETQ. The CDR3 covers 13 residues. The CDR3 reads CASSWAVYYEQYF. The CDR3 nucleotides are TGCGCCAGCAGCTGGGCTGTATACTACGAGCAGTACTTC.

This clonotype was counted at least ten times. The chain joins TRBV29-1 to TRBJ1-2, with D perhaps matching TRBD1 (5 bases). CDR3 length: 13 amino acids. Germline V lookup: CDR1 SQVTM, CDR2 ANQGSEA. Trimming removed 7 bases at V and 0 bases at J, with 12 bases between. CDR3 nucleotides: TGCAGCGCCGGCGGGGCTTCTAACTATGGCTACACCTTC. Translation gives CSAGGASNYGYTF.

The gene calls are TRBV7-9 and TRBJ1-1, with 7 bases aligning to TRBD1. V lost 5 bases to trimming and J lost 0 bases; unmatched junction nucleotides: 9. Germline V lookup: CDR1 SEHNR, CDR2 FQNEAQ (reference sequence). The CDR3 has 16 residues. The chain's CDR3 is CASSVQGRGLNTEAFF. CDR3 coding DNA: TGTGCCAGCAGCGTACAGGGGAGGGGACTGAACACTGAAGCTTTCTTT.

With respect to this clonotype: This sequence may be a read error, since a much larger clone differs from it by one base. The J gene is TRBJ2-7, the V gene TRBV11-2, with D perhaps TRBD1 or TRBD2 (6 bases each). The germline CDR1 and CDR2 sequences are SGHAT and FQNNGV. The ends were cut back, 1 base at V and 4 bases at J, with 14 bases in the middle. This CDR3 contains 15 residues. CDR3 nucleotide sequence: TGTGCCAGCAGCTTAGTTTTGGGGGGCTGGTACGAGCAGTACTTC. Residues: CASSLVLGGWYEQYF. Supplemented by reference TRBV11-2 and TRBJ2-7, the full variable domain reads EAGVAQSPRYKIIEKRQSVAFWCNPISGHATLYWYQQILGQGPKLLIQFQNNGVVDDSQLPKDRFSAERLKGVDSTLKIQPAKLEDSAVYLCASSLVLGGWYEQYFGPGTRLTVT.

This clonotype was counted at least ten times. The rearrangement uses TRBV12-3 or TRBV12-4 and TRBJ1-1; unclear D gene. This CDR3 has 14 amino acids. V shed 1 base and J shed 0 bases, with 6 bases lying between them. In nucleotides, the CDR3 is TGTGCCAGCAGTTTAGGAGCCTTGAACACTGAAGCTTTCTTT. Residues: CASSLGALNTEAFF.

This clonotype was observed at least ten times. The V call is TRBV6-1, the J call TRBJ2-6; D ambiguous. The ends were cut back, 6 bases at V and 0 bases at J, with 9 bases in the middle. This CDR3 contains 15 residues. Germline loops: CDR1 MNHNS, CDR2 SASEGT. For the CDR3, the DNA is TGTGCCAGCAGCGTGAGTGACTCTGGGGCCAACGTCCTGACTTTC. Translating it yields CASSVSDSGANVLTF.

This clonotype was recorded many times. J is TRBJ1-5 and V is TRBV2; D gene unclear. The CDR3 is made up of 16 amino acids. With 4 bases removed from V and 3 bases from J, the gap between germline ends came to 16 bases. Germline V gene data show CDR1 as SNHLY and CDR2 as FYNNEI. The CDR3 coding sequence is TGTGCCAGCAGTGTCCTTGCCCCGGGGAACAATCAGCCCCAGCATTTT. Amino acids: CASSVLAPGNNQPQHF.

This clonotype was seen ten or more times. The chain is built from TRBV27 and TRBJ2-7; 7 bases map to TRBD1. This CDR3 spans 14 amino acids. Looked up from germline, CDR1 is MNHEY and CDR2 is SMNVEV (reference sequence). The V segment lost 5 bases and the J segment 3 bases; nucleotides outside the gene matches: 7. The CDR3 loop reads CASSVQTGDYEQYF. The CDR3 DNA reads as TGTGCCAGCAGTGTGCAAACAGGGGACTACGAGCAGTACTTC.

This clonotype was counted between two and nine times. The chain links TRBV9 to TRBJ1-4; the D is unclear. The CDR3 contains 15 residues. The germline V gene has CDR1 SGDLS and CDR2 YYNGEE. Trimming took off 4 bases at V and 3 bases at J, with 13 bases between the two ends. The CDR3 bases are TGTGCCAGCAGCCCCCGTCCTGCGGCTAATGAAAAACTGTTTTTT. Translated: CASSPRPAANEKLFF.

This clonotype showed up many times. This rearrangement joins TRBV5-1 to TRBJ2-7, with 8 bases matching TRBD1. Trimming at V came to 4 bases and at J to 4 bases, leaving 4 bases not matched to a gene. There are 13 residues in the CDR3. CDR1 is SGHRS and CDR2 is YFSETQ in the germline V gene. The CDR3 loop is CASSIRQGYEQYF. DNA for the CDR3: TGCGCCAGCAGCATAAGACAGGGGTACGAGCAGTACTTC.

The table lists this clonotype with many counts. The V gene is TRBV15, the J gene TRBJ2-5, with 10 bases matching TRBD2. This CDR3 comprises 16 residues. Per the germline V gene, CDR1 is LNHNV and CDR2 is YYDKDF (reference sequence). V lost 2 bases to trimming and J lost 2 bases; unmatched junction nucleotides: 5. CDR3 region: CATSRRTSGWQETQYF. The CDR3 DNA is TGTGCCACCAGCAGACGGACTAGCGGATGGCAAGAGACCCAGTACTTC.

This clonotype was counted ten times or more. The genes are TRBV7-2 and TRBJ2-5; D may be TRBD1 (6 bases). Germline V gene data show CDR1 as SGHTA and CDR2 as FQGNSA. CDR3 length: 12 residues. Trimming took off 5 bases at V and 9 bases at J, with 13 bases between the two ends. The CDR3 DNA is TGTGCCAGCAGCACTAAACAGGGCCCCCAGTACTTC. Translating it yields CASSTKQGPQYF. Full variable domain (remainder filled in from reference TRBV7-2 and TRBJ2-5): GAGVSQSPSNKVTEKGKDVELRCDPISGHTALYWYRQSLGQGLEFLIYFQGNSAPDKSGLPSDRFSAERTGGSVSTLTIQRTQQEDSAVYLCASSTKQGPQYFGPGTRLLVL.

The chain couples TRBV3-1 to TRBJ1-5; D ambiguous. Deletions cut 2 bases from V and 3 bases from J, with 5 bases between. Per the germline V gene, CDR1 is LGHDT and CDR2 is YNNKEL (reference sequence). The CDR3 is made up of 13 amino acids. CDR3 protein: CASSQSLNQPQHF. Here the CDR3 DNA reads TGTGCCAGCAGCCAATCCCTCAATCAGCCCCAGCATTTT.

This clonotype was detected only a few times. This rearrangement joins TRBV9 to TRBJ2-1, with 7 bases fitting TRBD1. V trimming: 3 bases; J trimming: 5 bases; junction bases outside the gene matches: 5. The V gene's germline CDR1 is SGDLS and CDR2 YYNGEE. This CDR3 region has 14 residues. The CDR3 loop reads CASSARDRHNEQFF. In DNA form, the CDR3 reads TGTGCCAGCAGCGCCCGGGACAGACACAATGAGCAGTTCTTC.

This clonotype appeared many times. The chain has TRBV28 and TRBJ2-2; 9 bases map to TRBD1. Germline lookup yields CDR1 MDHEN and CDR2 SYDVKM. The CDR3 has 16 residues. Losses at the gene ends were 5 bases for V and 4 bases for J; bases not matched to a gene: 8. This chain's CDR3 is CASSQSGTGSTGELFF. The CDR3 DNA follows: TGTGCCAGCAGTCAATCTGGGACAGGGAGCACCGGGGAGCTGTTTTTT. The variable domain in full, with the rest retrieved from reference TRBV28 and TRBJ2-2, is DVKVTQSSRYLVKRTGEKVFLECVQDMDHENMFWYRQDPGLGLRLIYFSYDVKMKEKGDIPEGYSVSREKKERFSLILESASTNQTSMYLCASSQSGTGSTGELFFGEGSRLTVL.

CDR3 protein: CSASALTSGNEQYF. CDR3 sequence (DNA): TGCAGTGCTAGTGCATTGACTAGCGGGAACGAGCAGTACTTC. The chain has TRBV20-1 and TRBJ2-7; TRBD2 matches at 11 bases. Per germline, CDR1 DFQATT and CDR2 SNEGSKA (reference sequence). Trimming cost V 3 bases and J 5 bases; bases outside gene matches: 6. The CDR3 loop spans 14 amino acids.

This clonotype was picked up many times. The V and J genes are TRBV2 and TRBJ2-2; D gene ambiguous. V was pared by 9 bases and J by 6 bases, with 14 bases between. The germline CDR1 and CDR2 sequences are SNHLY and FYNNEI. The CDR3 contains 13 residues. The CDR3 is CARKQSMSGELFF. Here the CDR3 DNA reads TGTGCCAGGAAGCAGTCTATGTCCGGGGAGCTGTTTTTT. Complete variable domain (other parts from reference TRBV2 and TRBJ2-2): EPEVTQTPSHQVTQMGQEVILRCVPISNHLYFYWYRQILGQKVEFLVSFYNNEISEKSEIFDDQFSVERPDGSNFTLKIRSTKLEDSAMYFCARKQSMSGELFFGEGSRLTVL.